This T cell receptor beta chain appears in the sequencing data of a study of shared clonotypes between healthy human individuals. The data were produced by immunoSEQ multiplex PCR, yet TCRdb's version contains in-frame clones alone and is incomplete. Among some 2,000,000 clones listed, 95% were seen once. The V segment lost 1 base and the J segment 5 bases; nucleotides outside the gene matches: 10. CDR3 length: 16 residues. Germline CDR1 reads SGHTA; CDR2 reads FQGNSA. The gene calls are TRBV7-2 and TRBJ1-1, with TRBD1 identical over 7 bases. This sequence originates from a man aged 18 to 35 in good health. The sample consisted of naive CD4+ T cells sorted from blood. Subset meaning: CD45RA+ positively selected. The chain's CDR3 is CASSLVRGKGVTEAFF. CDR3 in DNA: TGTGCCAGCAGCTTAGTCAGGGGGAAAGGGGTGACTGAAGCTTTCTTT.